This is a list of T cell receptor beta chains from one sample in a study of T cells after yellow fever vaccination. MiXCR was run by TCRdb on the 5' RACE reads, yielding one entry per CDR3 protein. Here the sample spans about 69,000 distinct CDR3 sequences, about 6% being singletons. Source: CD4+ T cells sorted from PBMCs, taken roughly 14 days after the first yellow fever vaccination. The receptors derive from a man aged 18-30 years who received the YFV17D yellow fever vaccine. Each CDR3 is given with its conserved first and last residue. The D gene is left open where the match is weak. Clone size, where shown, is once, few, many, or a class for clones that have expanded.

CDR3: CASSLRGAGGTEAFF
DNA: TGTGCCAGCAGCTTAAGGGGGGCAGGTGGGACTGAAGCTTTCTTT
D: .
V: TRBV7-3
J: TRBJ1-1
size: many

CDR3: CSVVGSRGGLHEQFF
DNA: TGCAGCGTTGTGGGGAGCCGGGGGGGCCTACATGAGCAGTTCTTC
D: TRBD2
V: TRBV29-1
J: TRBJ2-1
size: many

CDR3: CASSRGGRGNQPQHF
DNA: TGTGCCAGCAGCCGAGGGGGAAGAGGCAATCAGCCCCAGCATTTT
D: .
V: TRBV27
J: TRBJ1-5
size: many

CDR3: CASRSPDLPGYTF
DNA: TGTGCCAGCAGGTCTCCGGACCTCCCTGGCTACACCTTC
D: .
V: TRBV7-2
J: TRBJ1-2
size: many

CDR3: CASSSVGIGTDTQYF
DNA: TGTGCCAGCAGCTCGGTGGGGATCGGAACAGATACGCAGTATTTT
D: .
V: TRBV7-2
J: TRBJ2-3
size: many

CDR3: CASSRQGKGETQYF
DNA: TGTGCCAGCAGCCGACAGGGAAAAGGGGAGACCCAGTACTTC
D: TRBD1
V: TRBV7-9
J: TRBJ2-5
size: many

CDR3: CASSQATANYGYTF
DNA: TGCGCCAGCAGCCAGGCAACAGCTAACTATGGCTACACCTTC
D: .
V: TRBV4-3
J: TRBJ1-2
size: many

CDR3: CSAMQGAAETQYF
DNA: TGCAGTGCTATGCAGGGGGCTGCTGAGACCCAGTACTTC
D: TRBD1
V: TRBV20-1
J: TRBJ2-5
size: many

CDR3: CASGYDSSYNEQFF
DNA: TGTGCTAGTGGTTACGATAGCTCCTACAATGAGCAGTTCTTC
D: .
V: TRBV12-5
J: TRBJ2-1
size: many

CDR3: CASSFDLGSPTEAFF
DNA: TGTGCCAGCAGTTTCGATCTAGGGTCCCCAACTGAAGCTTTCTTT
D: .
V: TRBV12-3/TRBV12-4
J: TRBJ1-1
size: many

CDR3: CASRPGQGFSGYTF
DNA: TGTGCCAGCAGACCGGGACAGGGGTTTAGTGGCTACACCTTC
D: TRBD1
V: TRBV2
J: TRBJ1-2
size: many

CDR3: CSAQEDRGASEAFF
DNA: TGCAGCGCCCAGGAGGACAGGGGGGCCTCTGAAGCTTTCTTT
D: TRBD1
V: TRBV29-1
J: TRBJ1-1
size: many

CDR3: CASSQEGVGGGLQETQYF
DNA: TGTGCCAGCAGCCAAGAGGGGGTCGGGGGCGGCCTTCAAGAGACCCAGTACTTC
D: .
V: TRBV11-2
J: TRBJ2-5
size: many

CDR3: CASSMDRGRAFF
DNA: TGTGCCAGTAGTATGGACAGGGGTCGGGCTTTCTTT
D: TRBD1
V: TRBV19
J: TRBJ1-1
size: .

CDR3: CASSLDFIGEQFF
DNA: TGTGCCAGCAGCTTGGATTTTATTGGTGAGCAGTTCTTC
D: .
V: TRBV5-4
J: TRBJ2-1
size: many

CDR3: CASSQEAADTQYF
DNA: TGTGCCAGCAGCCAAGAGGCAGCAGATACGCAGTATTTT
D: .
V: TRBV3-1
J: TRBJ2-3
size: many

CDR3: CASSGGTDRLQYF
DNA: TGTGCCAGCAGCGGGGGGACGGATCGGTTGCAGTACTTC
D: TRBD2
V: TRBV12-3/TRBV12-4
J: TRBJ2-7
size: many

CDR3: CASSSGTGGPYEQYF
DNA: TGTGCCAGCAGCTCCGGGACAGGGGGTCCATACGAGCAGTACTTC
D: TRBD1
V: TRBV27
J: TRBJ2-7
size: many

CDR3: CASTTSDHSTDTQYF
DNA: TGTGCCAGCACTACCAGTGACCATAGCACAGATACGCAGTATTTT
D: .
V: TRBV12-3/TRBV12-4
J: TRBJ2-3
size: many

CDR3: CASREVTVGTEAFF
DNA: TGTGCCAGCAGGGAGGTAACAGTCGGCACTGAAGCTTTCTTT
D: .
V: TRBV7-9
J: TRBJ1-1
size: many